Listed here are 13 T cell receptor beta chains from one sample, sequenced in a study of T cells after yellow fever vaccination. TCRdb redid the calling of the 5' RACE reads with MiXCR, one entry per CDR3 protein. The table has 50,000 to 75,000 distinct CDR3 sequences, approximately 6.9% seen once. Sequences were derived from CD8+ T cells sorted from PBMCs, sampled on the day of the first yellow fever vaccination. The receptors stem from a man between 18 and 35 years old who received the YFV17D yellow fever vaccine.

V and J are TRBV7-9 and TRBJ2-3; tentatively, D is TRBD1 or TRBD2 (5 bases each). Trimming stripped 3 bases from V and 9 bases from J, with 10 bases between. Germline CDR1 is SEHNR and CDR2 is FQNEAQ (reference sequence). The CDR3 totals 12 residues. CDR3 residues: CASSFGAGTQYF. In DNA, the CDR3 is TGTGCCAGCAGCTTCGGGGCAGGGACGCAGTATTTT.

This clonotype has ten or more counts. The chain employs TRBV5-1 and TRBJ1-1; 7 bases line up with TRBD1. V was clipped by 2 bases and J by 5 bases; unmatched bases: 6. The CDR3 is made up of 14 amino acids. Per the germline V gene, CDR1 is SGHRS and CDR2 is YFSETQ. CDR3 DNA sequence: TGCGCCAGCAGCTTACAGACAGGGTATACTGAAGCTTTCTTT. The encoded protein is CASSLQTGYTEAFF.

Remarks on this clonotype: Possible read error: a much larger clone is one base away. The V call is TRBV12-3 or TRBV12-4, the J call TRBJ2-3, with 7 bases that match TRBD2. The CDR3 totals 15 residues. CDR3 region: CANSLGAGVYDTQYF. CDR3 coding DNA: TGTGCCAACAGTTTAGGGGCGGGAGTATACGATACGCAGTATTTT.

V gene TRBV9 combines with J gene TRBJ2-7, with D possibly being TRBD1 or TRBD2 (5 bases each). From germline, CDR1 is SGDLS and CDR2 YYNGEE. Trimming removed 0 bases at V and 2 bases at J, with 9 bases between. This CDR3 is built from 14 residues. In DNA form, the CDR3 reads TGTGCCAGCAGCGTAGGAAGGGGACCCTACGAGCAGTACTTC. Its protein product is CASSVGRGPYEQYF.

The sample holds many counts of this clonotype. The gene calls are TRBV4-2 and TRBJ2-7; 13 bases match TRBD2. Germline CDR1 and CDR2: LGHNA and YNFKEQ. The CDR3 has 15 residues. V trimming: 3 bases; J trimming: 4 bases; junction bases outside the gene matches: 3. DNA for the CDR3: TGTGCCAGCAGCCAGGAGACTAGCGGGGGGTACGAGCAGTACTTC. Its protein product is CASSQETSGGYEQYF.

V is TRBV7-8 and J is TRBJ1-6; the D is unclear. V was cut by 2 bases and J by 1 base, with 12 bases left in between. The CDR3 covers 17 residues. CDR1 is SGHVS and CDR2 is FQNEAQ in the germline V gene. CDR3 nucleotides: TGTGCCAGCAGCTTATTTTACGCTGAATCCTATAATTCACCCCTCCACTTT. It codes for CASSLFYAESYNSPLHF.

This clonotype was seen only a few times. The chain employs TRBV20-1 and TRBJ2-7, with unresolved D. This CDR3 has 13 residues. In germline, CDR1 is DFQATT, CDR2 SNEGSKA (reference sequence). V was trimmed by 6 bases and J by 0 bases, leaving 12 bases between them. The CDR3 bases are TGCAGTGCCCGGATCTCGAGCTCCTACGAGCAGTACGTC. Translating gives CSARISSSYEQYV.

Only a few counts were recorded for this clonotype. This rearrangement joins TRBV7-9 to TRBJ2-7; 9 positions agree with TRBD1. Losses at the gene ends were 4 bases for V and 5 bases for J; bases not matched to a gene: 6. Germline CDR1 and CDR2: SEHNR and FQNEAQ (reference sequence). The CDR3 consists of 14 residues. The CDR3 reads CASSSDRGSHEQYF. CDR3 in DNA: TGTGCCAGCAGCTCCGACAGGGGGTCCCACGAGCAGTACTTC.

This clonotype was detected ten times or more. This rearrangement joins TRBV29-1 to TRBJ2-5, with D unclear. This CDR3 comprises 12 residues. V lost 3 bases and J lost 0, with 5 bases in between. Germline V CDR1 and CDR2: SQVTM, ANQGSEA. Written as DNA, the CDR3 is TGCAGCGTTGATACAAACCAAGAGACCCAGTACTTC. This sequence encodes CSVDTNQETQYF.

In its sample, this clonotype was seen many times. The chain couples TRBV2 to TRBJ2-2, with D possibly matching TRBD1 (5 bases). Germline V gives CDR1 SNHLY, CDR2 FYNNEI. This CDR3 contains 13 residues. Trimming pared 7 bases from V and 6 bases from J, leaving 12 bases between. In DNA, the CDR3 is TGTGCCAGCACAGGGAATTTTGCCGGGGAGCTGTTTTTT. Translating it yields CASTGNFAGELFF.

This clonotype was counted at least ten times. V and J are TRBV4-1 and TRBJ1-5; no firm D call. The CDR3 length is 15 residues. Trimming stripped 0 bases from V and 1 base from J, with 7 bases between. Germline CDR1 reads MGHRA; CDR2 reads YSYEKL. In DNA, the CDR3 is TGCGCCAGCAGCCAAGACGAAGAGAGCAATCAGCCCCAGCATTTT. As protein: CASSQDEESNQPQHF.

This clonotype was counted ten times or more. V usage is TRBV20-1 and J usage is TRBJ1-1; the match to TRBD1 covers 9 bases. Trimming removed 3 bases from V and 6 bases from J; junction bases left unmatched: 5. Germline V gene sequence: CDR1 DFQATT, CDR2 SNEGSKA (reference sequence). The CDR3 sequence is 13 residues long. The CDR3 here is CSARSDRGAEAFF. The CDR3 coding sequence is TGCAGTGCTAGGTCGGACAGGGGTGCTGAAGCTTTCTTT.

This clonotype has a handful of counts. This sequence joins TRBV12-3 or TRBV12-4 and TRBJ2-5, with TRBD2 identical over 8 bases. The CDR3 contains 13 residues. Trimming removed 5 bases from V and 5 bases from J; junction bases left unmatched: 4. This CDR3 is CASSPGLAETQYF. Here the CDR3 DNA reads TGTGCCAGCAGTCCTGGACTAGCCGAGACCCAGTACTTC.